A single T cell receptor beta chain is shown here with its context. This sample is drawn from a study of T cell clones after liver transplantation. This CDR3 region has 14 residues. The germline V gene encodes CDR1 ENHRY and CDR2 SYGVKD. The V gene lost 7 bases and the J gene lost 5 bases, with 18 bases spanning the gap. The table came from immunoSEQ multiplex PCR; TCRdb's copy has only in-frame clones and leaves some out. The sample has 45,000 to 60,000 clones, around 84% seen once; the top ten hold over 6.5%. Unstimulated PBMCs were sorted into CD3+CD4+ and CD3+CD8+ populations. This rearrangement joins TRBV10-3 to TRBJ2-7; weak D call: TRBD1 (6 bases). The material sequenced was CD4+ T cells from blood, taken before liver transplant. The sequence derives from a human donor who received a liver transplant. The CDR3 loop is CAIKGEQGIHEQYF. The CDR3 DNA reads TGTGCCATCAAAGGGGAACAGGGAATCCACGAGCAGTACTTC.